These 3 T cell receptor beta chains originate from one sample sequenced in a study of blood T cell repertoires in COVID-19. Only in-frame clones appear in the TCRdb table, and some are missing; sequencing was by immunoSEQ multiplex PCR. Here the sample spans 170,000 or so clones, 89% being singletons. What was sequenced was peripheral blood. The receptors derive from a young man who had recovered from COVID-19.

CDR3 residues: CASSGVWSYEQYF. The DNA of the CDR3 is TGTGCCAGCAGCGGAGTGTGGTCCTACGAGCAGTACTTC. The chain employs TRBV11-2 and TRBJ2-7; no clear D gene. CDR3 size: 13 residues. CDR1 is SGHAT, CDR2 FQNNGV, per germline. Trimming cost V 5 bases and J 1 base, with 9 bases left between them. Full variable domain (rest looked up from reference TRBV11-2 and TRBJ2-7): EAGVAQSPRYKIIEKRQSVAFWCNPISGHATLYWYQQILGQGPKLLIQFQNNGVVDDSQLPKDRFSAERLKGVDSTLKIQPAKLEDSAVYLCASSGVWSYEQYFGPGTRLTVT.

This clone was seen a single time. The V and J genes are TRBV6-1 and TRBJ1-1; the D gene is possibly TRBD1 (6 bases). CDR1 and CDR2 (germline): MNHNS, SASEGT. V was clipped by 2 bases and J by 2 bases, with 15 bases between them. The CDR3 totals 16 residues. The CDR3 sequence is CASSEKGAGENTEAFF. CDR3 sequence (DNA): TGTGCCAGCAGTGAAAAGGGAGCAGGGGAAAACACTGAAGCTTTCTTT.

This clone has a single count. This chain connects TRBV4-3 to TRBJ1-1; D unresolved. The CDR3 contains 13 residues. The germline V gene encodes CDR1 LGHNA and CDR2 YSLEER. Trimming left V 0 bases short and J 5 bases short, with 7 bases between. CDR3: CASSQDRFTEAFF. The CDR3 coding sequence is TGCGCCAGCAGCCAAGATCGGTTTACTGAAGCTTTCTTT.